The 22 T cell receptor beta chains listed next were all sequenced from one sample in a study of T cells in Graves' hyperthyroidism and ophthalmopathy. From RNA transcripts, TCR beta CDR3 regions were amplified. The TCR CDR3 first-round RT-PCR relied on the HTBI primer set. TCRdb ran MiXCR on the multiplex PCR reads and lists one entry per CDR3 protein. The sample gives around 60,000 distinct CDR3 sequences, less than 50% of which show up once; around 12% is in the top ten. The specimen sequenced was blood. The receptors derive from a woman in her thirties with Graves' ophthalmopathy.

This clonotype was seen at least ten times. The chain's CDR3 is CASSLQAAGFPANTGELFF. The CDR3 nucleotides read TGTGCCAGCAGCTTGCAAGCGGCAGGGTTCCCCGCGAACACCGGGGAGCTGTTTTTT. The genes are TRBV5-4 and TRBJ2-2; TRBD1 or TRBD2 may be the D gene (5 bases each). This CDR3 region has 19 residues. Per germline, CDR1 SGHNT and CDR2 YYREEE (reference sequence). The V and J ends lost 1 base and 0 bases respectively, with 19 bases between them.

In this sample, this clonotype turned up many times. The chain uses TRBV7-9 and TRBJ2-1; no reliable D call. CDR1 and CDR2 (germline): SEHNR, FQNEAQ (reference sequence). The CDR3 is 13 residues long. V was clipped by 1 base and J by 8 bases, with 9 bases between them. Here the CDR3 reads CASSLGQADEQFF. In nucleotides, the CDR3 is TGTGCCAGCAGCTTAGGCCAAGCCGATGAGCAGTTCTTC.

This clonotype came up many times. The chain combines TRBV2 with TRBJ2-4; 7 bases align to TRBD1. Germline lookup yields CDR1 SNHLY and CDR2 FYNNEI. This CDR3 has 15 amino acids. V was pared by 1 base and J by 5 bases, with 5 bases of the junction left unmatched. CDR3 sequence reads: CASSEGGQTENIQYF. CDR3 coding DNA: TGTGCCAGCAGTGAAGGGGGACAGACCGAAAACATTCAGTACTTC.

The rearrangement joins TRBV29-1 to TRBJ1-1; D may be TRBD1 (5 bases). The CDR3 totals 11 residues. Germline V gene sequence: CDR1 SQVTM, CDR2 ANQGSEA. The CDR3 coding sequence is TGCAGTTTGGGGGTGGGCACTGAAGCTTTCTTT. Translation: CSLGVGTEAFF.

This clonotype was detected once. CDR3 sequence: CASSGRAYTSTDTQYF. CDR3 coding DNA: TGTGCCAGCAGCGGGAGGGCGTATACTAGCACAGATACGCAGTATTTT. V is TRBV2 and J is TRBJ2-3; the match to TRBD2 covers 8 bases. After removal of 6 bases from V and 0 bases from J, the junction contained 8 bases not matched to a gene. There are 16 residues in the CDR3. Germline CDR1 is SNHLY and CDR2 is FYNNEI.

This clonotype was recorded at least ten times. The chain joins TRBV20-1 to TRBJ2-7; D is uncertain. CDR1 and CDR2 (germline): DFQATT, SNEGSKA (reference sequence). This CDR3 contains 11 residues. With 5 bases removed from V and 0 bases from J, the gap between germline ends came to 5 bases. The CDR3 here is CSAADSYEQYF. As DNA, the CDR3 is TGCAGTGCTGCAGACTCCTACGAGCAGTACTTC.

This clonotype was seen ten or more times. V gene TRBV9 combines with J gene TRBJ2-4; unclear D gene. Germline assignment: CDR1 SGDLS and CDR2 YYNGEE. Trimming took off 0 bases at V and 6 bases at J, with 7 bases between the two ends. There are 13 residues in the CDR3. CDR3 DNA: TGTGCCAGCAGCGTAGAGGTCTCAAACATTCAGTACTTC. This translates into CASSVEVSNIQYF.

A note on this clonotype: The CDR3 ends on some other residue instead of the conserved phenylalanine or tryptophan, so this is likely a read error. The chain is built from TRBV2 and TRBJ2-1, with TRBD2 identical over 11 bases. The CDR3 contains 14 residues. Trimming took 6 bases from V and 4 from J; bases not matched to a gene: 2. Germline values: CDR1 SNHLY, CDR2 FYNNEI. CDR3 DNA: TGTGCCAGCAGCGGGACTAGCGGTTACAATGAGCAGTTCTCC. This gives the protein CASSGTSGYNEQFS.

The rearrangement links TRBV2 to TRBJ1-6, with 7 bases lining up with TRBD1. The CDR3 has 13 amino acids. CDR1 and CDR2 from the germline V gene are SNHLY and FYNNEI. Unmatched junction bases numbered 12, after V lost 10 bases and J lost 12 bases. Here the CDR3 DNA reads TGTGCCATACTGGGACAGCGGACTGGACCCCTCCACTTT. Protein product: CAILGQRTGPLHF.

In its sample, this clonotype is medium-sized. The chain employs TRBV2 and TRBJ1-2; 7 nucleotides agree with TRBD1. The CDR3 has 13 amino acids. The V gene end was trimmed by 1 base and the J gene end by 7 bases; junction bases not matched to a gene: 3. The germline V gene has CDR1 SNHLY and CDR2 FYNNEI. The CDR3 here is CASSEEGQPGYTF. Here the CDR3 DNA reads TGTGCCAGCAGTGAAGAGGGACAGCCTGGCTACACCTTC. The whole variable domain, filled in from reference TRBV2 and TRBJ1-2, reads EPEVTQTPSHQVTQMGQEVILRCVPISNHLYFYWYRQILGQKVEFLVSFYNNEISEKSEIFDDQFSVERPDGSNFTLKIRSTKLEDSAMYFCASSEEGQPGYTFGSGTRLTVV.

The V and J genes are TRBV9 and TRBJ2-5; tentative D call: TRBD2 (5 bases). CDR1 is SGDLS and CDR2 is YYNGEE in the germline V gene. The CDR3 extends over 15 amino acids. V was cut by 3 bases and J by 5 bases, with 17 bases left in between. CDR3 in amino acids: CASSALSLADETQYF. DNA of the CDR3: TGTGCCAGCAGCGCCCTTTCGCTAGCAGACGAGACCCAGTACTTC.

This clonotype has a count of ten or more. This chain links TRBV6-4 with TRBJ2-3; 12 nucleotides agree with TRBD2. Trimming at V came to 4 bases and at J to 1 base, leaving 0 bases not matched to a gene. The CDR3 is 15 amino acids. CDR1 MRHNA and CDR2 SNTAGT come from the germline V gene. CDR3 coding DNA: TGTGCCAGCAGTGGGACTAGCGGGGGCACAGATACGCAGTATTTT. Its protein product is CASSGTSGGTDTQYF.

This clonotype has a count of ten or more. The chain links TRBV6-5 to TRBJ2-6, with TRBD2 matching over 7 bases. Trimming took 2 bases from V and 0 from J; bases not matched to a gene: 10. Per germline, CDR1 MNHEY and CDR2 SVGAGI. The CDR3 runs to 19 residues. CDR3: CASSYHPSGGVSGANVLTF. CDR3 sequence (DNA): TGTGCCAGCAGTTACCACCCATCGGGAGGAGTCTCTGGGGCCAACGTCCTGACTTTC.

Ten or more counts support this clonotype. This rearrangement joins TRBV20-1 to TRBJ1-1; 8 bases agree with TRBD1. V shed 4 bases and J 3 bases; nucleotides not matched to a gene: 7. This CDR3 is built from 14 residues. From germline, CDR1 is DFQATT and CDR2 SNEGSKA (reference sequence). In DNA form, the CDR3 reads TGCAGTGCTATCCAACAGGGGGGGTACACTGAAGCTTTCTTT. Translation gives CSAIQQGGYTEAFF.

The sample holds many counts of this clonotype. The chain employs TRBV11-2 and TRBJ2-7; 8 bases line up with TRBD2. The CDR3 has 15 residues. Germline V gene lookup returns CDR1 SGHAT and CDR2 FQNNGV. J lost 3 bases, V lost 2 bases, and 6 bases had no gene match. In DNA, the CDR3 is TGTGCCAGCAGCTTATCAGCGGGAGCCTTCTACGAGCAGTACTTC. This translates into CASSLSAGAFYEQYF.

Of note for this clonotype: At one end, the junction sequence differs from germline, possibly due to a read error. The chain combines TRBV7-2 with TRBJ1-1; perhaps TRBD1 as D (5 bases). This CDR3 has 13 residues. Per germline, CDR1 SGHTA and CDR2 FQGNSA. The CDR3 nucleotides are TGTGCCGGCAGCTTACGGCAGGGCACAGAAGCTTTCTTT. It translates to CAGSLRQGTEAFF.

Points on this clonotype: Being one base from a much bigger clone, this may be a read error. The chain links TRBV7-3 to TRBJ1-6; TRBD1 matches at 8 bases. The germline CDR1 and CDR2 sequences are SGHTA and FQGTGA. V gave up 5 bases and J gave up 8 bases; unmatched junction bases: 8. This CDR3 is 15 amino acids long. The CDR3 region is CASSRGGQVYSPLHF. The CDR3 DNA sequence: TGTGCCAGCAGCCGAGGGGGACAGGTGTATTCACCCCTCCACTTT.

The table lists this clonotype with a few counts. CDR3 nucleotide sequence: TGTGCCAGCAGTGAATCTCAGGGTTGGGGCCCCAAGGGCTACACCTTC. It yields the protein CASSESQGWGPKGYTF. The V and J genes are TRBV6-1 and TRBJ1-2; possible D gene TRBD1, 5 bases. Trimming pared 2 bases from V and 8 bases from J, leaving 21 bases between. There are 16 residues in the CDR3. Germline V gene lookup returns CDR1 MNHNS and CDR2 SASEGT.

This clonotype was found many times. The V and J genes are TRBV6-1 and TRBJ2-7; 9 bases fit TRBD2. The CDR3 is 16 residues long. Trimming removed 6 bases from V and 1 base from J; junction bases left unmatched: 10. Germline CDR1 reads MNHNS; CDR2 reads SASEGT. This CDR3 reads CASRGSGSAKSYEQYF. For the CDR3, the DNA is TGTGCCAGCAGGGGTAGCGGGAGCGCGAAATCCTACGAGCAGTACTTC.

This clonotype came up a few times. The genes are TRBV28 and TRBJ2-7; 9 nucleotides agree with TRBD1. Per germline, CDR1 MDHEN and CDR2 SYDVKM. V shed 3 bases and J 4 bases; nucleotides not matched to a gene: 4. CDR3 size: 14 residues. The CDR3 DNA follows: TGTGCCAGCAGTTTCCGGGACAGGGTTTACGAGCAGTACTTC. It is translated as CASSFRDRVYEQYF.

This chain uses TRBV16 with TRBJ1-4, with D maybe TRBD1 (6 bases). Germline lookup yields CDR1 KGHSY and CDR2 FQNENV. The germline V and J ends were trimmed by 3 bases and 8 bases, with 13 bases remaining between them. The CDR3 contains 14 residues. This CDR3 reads CASSQAGAKEKLFF. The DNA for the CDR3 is TGTGCCAGCAGCCAGGCAGGGGCGAAGGAAAAACTGTTTTTT.

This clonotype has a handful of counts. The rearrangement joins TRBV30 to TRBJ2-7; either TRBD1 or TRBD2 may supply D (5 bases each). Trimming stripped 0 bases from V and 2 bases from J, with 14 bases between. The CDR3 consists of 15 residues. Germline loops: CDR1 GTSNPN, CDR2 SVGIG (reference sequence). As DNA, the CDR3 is TGTGCCTGGAGTGTGTGGCAGGGAGACACCTACGAGCAGTACTTC. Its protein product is CAWSVWQGDTYEQYF.